This entry concerns a single T cell receptor (beta chain). Its antigen is as yet unknown. This CDR3 has 14 residues. CDR1 and CDR2 from the germline V gene are SGHRS and YFSETQ. The V and J ends lost 7 bases and 1 base respectively, with 14 bases between them. This record belongs to a study of neurological immune-mediated disorders. TCRdb fed the 5' RACE reads into MiXCR, producing one record per CDR3 protein. The data contain about 66,000 distinct CDR3 sequences, 4.5% of them seen just once; the ten biggest clones take up less than 8%. Whole-study findings and limits: Phylogenetic grouping assigned the repertoires of 18 of 34 multiple sclerosis patients to a single cluster of related CDR3 sequences. This cluster may be a repertoire-level signature.

Sequenced: PBMCs. The source is a man aged 30-40 years with multiple sclerosis. The chain joins TRBV5-1 to TRBJ1-2, with D uncertain. The CDR3 coding sequence is TGCGCCAGCCGATACGATGGGAATAACTATGGCTACACCTTC. Residues: CASRYDGNNYGYTF.